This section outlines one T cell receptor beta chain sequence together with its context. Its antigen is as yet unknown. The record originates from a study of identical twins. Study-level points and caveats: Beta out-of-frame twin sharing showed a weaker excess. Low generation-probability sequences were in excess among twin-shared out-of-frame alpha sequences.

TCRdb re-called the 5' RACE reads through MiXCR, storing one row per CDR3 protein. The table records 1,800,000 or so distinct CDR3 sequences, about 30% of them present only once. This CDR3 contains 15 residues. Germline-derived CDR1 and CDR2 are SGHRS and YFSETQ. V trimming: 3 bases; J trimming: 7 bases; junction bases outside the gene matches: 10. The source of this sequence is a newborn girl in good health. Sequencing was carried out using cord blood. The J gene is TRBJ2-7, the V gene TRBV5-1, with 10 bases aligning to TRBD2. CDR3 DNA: TGCGCCAGCAGCTCCCGAGCGGGGGGGTACAATGAGCAGTACTTC. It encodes CASSSRAGGYNEQYF.